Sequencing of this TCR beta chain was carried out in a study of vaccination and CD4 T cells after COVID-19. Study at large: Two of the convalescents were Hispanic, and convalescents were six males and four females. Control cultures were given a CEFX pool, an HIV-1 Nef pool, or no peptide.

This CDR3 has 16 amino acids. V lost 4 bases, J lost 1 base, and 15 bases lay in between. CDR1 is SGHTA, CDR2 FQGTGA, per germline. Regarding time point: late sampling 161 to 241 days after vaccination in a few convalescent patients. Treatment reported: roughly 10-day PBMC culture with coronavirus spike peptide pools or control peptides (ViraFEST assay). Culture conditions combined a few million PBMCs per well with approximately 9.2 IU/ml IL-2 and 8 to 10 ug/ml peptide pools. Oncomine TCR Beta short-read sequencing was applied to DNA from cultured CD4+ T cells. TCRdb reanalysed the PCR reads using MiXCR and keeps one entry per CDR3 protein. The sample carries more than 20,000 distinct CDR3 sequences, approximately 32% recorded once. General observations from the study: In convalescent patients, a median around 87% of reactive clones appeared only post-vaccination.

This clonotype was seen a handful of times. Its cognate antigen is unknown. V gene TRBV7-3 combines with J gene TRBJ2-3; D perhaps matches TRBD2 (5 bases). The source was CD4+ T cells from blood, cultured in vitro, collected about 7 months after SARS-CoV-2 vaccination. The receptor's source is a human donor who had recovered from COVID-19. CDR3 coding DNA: TGTGCCAGCAGCTACGGGAATGCTCTGGGCACAGATACGCAGTATTTT. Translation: CASSYGNALGTDTQYF.